A selection of T cell receptor beta chains follows, all from one sample in a study of OX40 agonist ivuxolimab in advanced cancers. Libraries were prepared by immunoSEQ multiplex PCR; TCRdb keeps only in-frame clonotypes and omits some of them. The table includes tens of thousands of clones, more than 70% detected once. Sequenced here: CD4+ or CD8+ T cells sorted from blood, sampled in a trial of the OX40 agonist ivuxolimab. These receptors came from an adult with an advanced solid tumor such as melanoma, head and neck, liver or kidney cancer. Each CDR3 is given with its conserved first and last residue. The D gene is left open where the match is weak. A clone size is listed for some rows: how often the clone was seen (once, few, many), or a class if it is expanded.

CDR3nt	CDR3aa	v_gene	j_gene	d_gene	abundance
TGTGCCAGCAGCCTAAATGGGTACTTCAATGAAAAACTGTTTTTT	CASSLNGYFNEKLFF	TRBV7-2	TRBJ1-4	-	-
TGTGCCAGCAGTGATGCGGGGTGGACTGAAGCTTTCTTT	CASSDAGWTEAFF	TRBV2	TRBJ1-1	-	-
TGTGCCAGCAGCTTAGAAATGGGGACCTACGAGCAGTACTTC	CASSLEMGTYEQYF	TRBV11-2	TRBJ2-7	-	-
TGTGCCAGCAGTGAAGGCAACTATGGCTACACCTTC	CASSEGNYGYTF	TRBV2	TRBJ1-2	-	-
TGTGCCAGCAGCTTTAACAGGCAAGAGACCCAGTACTTC	CASSFNRQETQYF	TRBV11-1	TRBJ2-5	-	-
TGTGCCAGCAGCAGGACAGCGGATCAGCCCCAGCATTTT	CASSRTADQPQHF	TRBV7-6	TRBJ1-5	-	-
TGTGCCAGCAGCTTGAGGCAGAACAACGAGCAGTACTTC	CASSLRQNNEQYF	TRBV5-6	TRBJ2-7	-	once
TGCGCCAGCCGCAGGGACGATAATTCACCCCTCCACTTT	CASRRDDNSPLHF	TRBV5-1	TRBJ1-6	-	medium-sized
TGTGCCAGCAGGGGGACAGGGTTTAACACTGAAGCTTTCTTT	CASRGTGFNTEAFF	TRBV7-9	TRBJ1-1	TRBD1	-
TGTGCCAGTAGTATGAACACTGAAGCTTTCTTT	CASSMNTEAFF	TRBV19	TRBJ1-1	-	once
TGCGCCAGCAGCTTGAGGTCCGGAGACACAGATACGCAGTATTTT	CASSLRSGDTDTQYF	TRBV5-1	TRBJ2-3	-	-